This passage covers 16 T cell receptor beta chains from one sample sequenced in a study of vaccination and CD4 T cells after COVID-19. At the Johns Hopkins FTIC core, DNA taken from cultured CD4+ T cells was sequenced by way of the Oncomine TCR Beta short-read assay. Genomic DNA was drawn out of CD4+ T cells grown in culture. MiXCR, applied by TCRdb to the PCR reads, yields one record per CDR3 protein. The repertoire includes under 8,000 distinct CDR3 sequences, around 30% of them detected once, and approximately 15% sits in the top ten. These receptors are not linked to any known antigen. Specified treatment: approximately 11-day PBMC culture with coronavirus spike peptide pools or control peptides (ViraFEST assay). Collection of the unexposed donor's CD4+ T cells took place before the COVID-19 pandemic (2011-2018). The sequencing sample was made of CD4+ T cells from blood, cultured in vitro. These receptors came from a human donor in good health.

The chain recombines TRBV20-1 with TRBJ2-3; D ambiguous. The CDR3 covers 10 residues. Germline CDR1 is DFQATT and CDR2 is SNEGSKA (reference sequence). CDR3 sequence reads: CTTSTDTQYF. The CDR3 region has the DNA TGCACCACCTCCACAGATACGCAGTATTTT.

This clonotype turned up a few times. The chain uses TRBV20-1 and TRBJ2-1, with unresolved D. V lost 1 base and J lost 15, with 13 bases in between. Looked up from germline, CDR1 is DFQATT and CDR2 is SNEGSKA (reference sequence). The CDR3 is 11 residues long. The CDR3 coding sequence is TGCAGTGCTAGAGCACCGGAATCGGGGTTCTTC. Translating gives CSARAPESGFF.

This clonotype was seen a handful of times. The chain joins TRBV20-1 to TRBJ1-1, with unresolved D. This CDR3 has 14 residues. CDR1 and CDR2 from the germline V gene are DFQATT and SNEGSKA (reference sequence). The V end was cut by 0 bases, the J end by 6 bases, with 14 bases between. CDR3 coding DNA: TGCAGTGCTAGAGATACGGGCCAGACCCCTGAAGCTTTCTTT. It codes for CSARDTGQTPEAFF.

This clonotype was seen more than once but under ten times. CDR3 sequence reads: CASSWQAMNTEAFF. CDR3 sequence (DNA): TGTGCCAGCAGTTGGCAGGCCATGAACACTGAAGCTTTCTTT. The rearrangement uses TRBV6-2 or TRBV6-3 and TRBJ1-1; no firm D call. Trimming took 4 bases from V and 0 from J, leaving 9 bases between them. Germline V gene sequence: CDR1 MNHEY, CDR2 SVGEGT. CDR3 size: 14 residues.

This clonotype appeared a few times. The CDR3 nucleotides read TGTGCCAGCAGTGGGGGACCAGGGGGCGAGCAGTACTTC. Translating it yields CASSGGPGGEQYF. This chain connects TRBV6-1 to TRBJ2-7; TRBD1 matches at 7 bases. Per germline, CDR1 MNHNS and CDR2 SASEGT. V lost 4 bases, J lost 6 bases, and 6 bases stayed unmatched. The CDR3 is 13 residues long.

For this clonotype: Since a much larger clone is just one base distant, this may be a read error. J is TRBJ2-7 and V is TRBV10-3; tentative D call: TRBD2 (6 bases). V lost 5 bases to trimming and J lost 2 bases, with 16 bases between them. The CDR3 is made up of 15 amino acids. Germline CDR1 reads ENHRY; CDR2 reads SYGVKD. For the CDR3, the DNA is TGTGCCATCAGTTCCGCTAGCGAGACCCCCTACGAGCAGTACTTC. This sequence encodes CAISSASETPYEQYF.

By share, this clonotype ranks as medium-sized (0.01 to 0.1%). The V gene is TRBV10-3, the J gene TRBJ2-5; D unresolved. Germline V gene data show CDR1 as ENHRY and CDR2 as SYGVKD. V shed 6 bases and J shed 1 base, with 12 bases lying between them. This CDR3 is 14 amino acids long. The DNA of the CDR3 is TGTGCCATCAGACCTAGAGAAGGCCAAGAGACCCAGTACTTC. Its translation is CAIRPREGQETQYF.

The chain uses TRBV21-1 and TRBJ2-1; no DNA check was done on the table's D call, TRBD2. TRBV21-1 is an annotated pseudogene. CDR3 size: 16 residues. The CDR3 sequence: CASSKRAAGGGNEQFF. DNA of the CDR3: TGTGCCAGCAGCAAAAGGGCAGCGGGAGGTGGGAATGAGCAGTTCTTC.

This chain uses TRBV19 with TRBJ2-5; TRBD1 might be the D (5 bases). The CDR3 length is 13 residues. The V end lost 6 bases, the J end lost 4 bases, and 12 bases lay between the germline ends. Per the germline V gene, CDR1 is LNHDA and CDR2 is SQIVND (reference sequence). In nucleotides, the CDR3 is TGTGCCAGTAGGTTAACAGGAATAGAGACCCAGTACTTC. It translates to CASRLTGIETQYF.

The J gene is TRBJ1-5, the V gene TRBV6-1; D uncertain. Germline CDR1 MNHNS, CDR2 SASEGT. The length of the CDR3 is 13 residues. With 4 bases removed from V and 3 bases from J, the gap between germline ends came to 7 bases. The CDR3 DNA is TGTGCCAGCAGTGTGTCAACCAATCAGCCCCAGCATTTT. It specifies CASSVSTNQPQHF.

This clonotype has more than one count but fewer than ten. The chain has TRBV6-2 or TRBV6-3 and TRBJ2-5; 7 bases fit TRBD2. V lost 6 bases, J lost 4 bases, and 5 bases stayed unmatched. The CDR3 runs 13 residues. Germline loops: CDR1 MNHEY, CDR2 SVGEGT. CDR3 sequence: CASRASGGETQYF. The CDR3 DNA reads TGTGCCAGCAGAGCCTCGGGGGGAGAGACCCAGTACTTC.

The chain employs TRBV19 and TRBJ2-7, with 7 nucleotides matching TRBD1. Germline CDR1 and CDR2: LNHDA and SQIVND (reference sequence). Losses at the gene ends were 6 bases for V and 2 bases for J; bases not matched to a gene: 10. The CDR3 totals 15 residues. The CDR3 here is CASSTLGQVPYEQYF. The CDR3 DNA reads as TGTGCCAGTAGCACCCTAGGACAGGTTCCCTACGAGCAGTACTTC.

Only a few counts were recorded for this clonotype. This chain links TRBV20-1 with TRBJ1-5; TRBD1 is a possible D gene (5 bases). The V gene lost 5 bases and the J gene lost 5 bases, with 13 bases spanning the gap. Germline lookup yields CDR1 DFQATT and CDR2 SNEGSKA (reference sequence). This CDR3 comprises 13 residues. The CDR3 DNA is TGCAGTGCTCACCGGGACTCTGATCAGCCCCAGCATTTT. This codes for CSAHRDSDQPQHF.

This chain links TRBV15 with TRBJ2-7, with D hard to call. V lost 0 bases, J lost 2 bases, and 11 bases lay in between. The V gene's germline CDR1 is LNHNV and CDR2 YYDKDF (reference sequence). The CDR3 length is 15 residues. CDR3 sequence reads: CATSRDYTTPYEQYF. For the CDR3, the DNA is TGTGCCACCAGCAGAGATTATACGACCCCCTACGAGCAGTACTTC.

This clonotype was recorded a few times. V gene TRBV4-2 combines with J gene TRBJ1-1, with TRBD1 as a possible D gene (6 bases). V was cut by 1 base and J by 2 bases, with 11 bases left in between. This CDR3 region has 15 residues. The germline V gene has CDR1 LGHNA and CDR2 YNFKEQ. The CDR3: CASSQVGGANTEAFF. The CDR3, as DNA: TGTGCCAGCAGCCAAGTAGGGGGGGCTAACACTGAAGCTTTCTTT.

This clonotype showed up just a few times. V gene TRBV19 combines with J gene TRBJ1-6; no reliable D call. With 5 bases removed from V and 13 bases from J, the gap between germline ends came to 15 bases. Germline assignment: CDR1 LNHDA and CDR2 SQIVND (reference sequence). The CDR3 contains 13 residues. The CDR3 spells CASSADALVPLHF. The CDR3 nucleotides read TGTGCCAGTAGTGCGGATGCTCTGGTGCCCCTCCACTTT.